This T cell receptor beta chain was documented in a study of tumor-infiltrating lymphocytes in primary liver carcinoma. About the study: Subjects presented with primary liver carcinoma managed by surgical resection. All patients, whether men or women, fell within 30 to 69 years of age.

TCR beta cDNA was prepared out of 450 to 500 ng total RNA by means of a constant-region primer. Three nested multiplex PCR rounds, a slightly modified ARM-PCR, produced the libraries for TCR beta. Running 10 cycles apiece, the first two PCR rounds relied on TRBV1-TRBV30 forward primers together with a C-beta reverse primer. Using its own MiXCR run on the multiplex PCR reads, TCRdb lists one record per CDR3 protein. The profile shows nearly 200,000 distinct CDR3 sequences, about 65% of them singletons. For this clonotype: A junction end diverges from the germline sequence, so it may reflect a read error.

For blood RNA, unsorted whole blood served as the source, and germline DNA was extracted too. The CDR3 runs 18 residues. CDR1 is MNHEY and CDR2 is SVGEGT in the germline V gene. The specimen was peripheral blood. The clonotype was recovered from an older woman with primary liver carcinoma and hepatitis B virus infection. The V and J genes are TRBV6-2 or TRBV6-3 and TRBJ2-6, with D perhaps matching TRBD1 (6 bases). CDR3 DNA: TGTGCCAGCAGTCCCCCGGGGACACGTGGGCCTGGAGCCAACGTCCTGACTTTC. This codes for CASSPPGTRGPGANVLTF.